What follows are 26 T cell receptor beta chains derived from one specimen sequenced in a study of cytotoxic CD8 clonotypes in ibrutinib-treated CLL. The method was immunoSEQ multiplex PCR; TCRdb's version includes in-frame clones alone and lacks a portion of them. In the table there are approximately 330,000 clones, around four fifths of which are singletons. Source: PBMCs, taken before ibrutinib treatment. The receptor set was obtained from a human donor with chronic lymphocytic leukemia.

This clone appeared a single time. The chain is built from TRBV7-2 and TRBJ2-7; D remains ambiguous. Germline V CDR1 and CDR2: SGHTA, FQGNSA. The CDR3 extends over 15 amino acids. V was cut by 1 base and J by 6 bases, with 16 bases left in between. CDR3 DNA: TGTGCCAGCAGCTTAGTAGCCCAACTCGCTGGCGAGCAGTACTTC. It is translated as CASSLVAQLAGEQYF.

J is TRBJ2-6 and V is TRBV5-4, with 7 bases identical to TRBD1. The CDR3 length is 14 residues. Trimming took 0 bases from V and 8 from J; bases not matched to a gene: 2. Germline CDR1 SGHNT, CDR2 YYREEE (reference sequence). CDR3 coding DNA: TGTGCCAGCAGCTTGGTGGGACAGACCAACGTCCTGACTTTC. Its protein is CASSLVGQTNVLTF.

The V call is TRBV6-4, the J call TRBJ1-2; no clear D. V was pared by 2 bases and J by 8 bases, with 6 bases between. From germline, CDR1 is MRHNA and CDR2 SNTAGT. This CDR3 spans 11 amino acids. CDR3 coding DNA: TGTGCCAGCAGTGACGGGAGAGGCTACACCTTC. This translates into CASSDGRGYTF.

This chain joins TRBV25-1 and TRBJ2-7; D is possibly TRBD2 (5 bases). This CDR3 has 14 amino acids. Deletions cut 4 bases from V and 10 bases from J, with 20 bases between. The germline V gene encodes CDR1 MGHDK and CDR2 SYGVNS. In DNA form, the CDR3 reads TGTGCCAGCAGTGGGGTACCGACGAGCGGTCTCCAGTACTTC. It specifies CASSGVPTSGLQYF.

This chain uses TRBV15 with TRBJ1-5; tentatively, D is TRBD1 (6 bases). CDR1 and CDR2 from the germline V gene are LNHNV and YYDKDF (reference sequence). Trimming shortened V by 8 bases and J by 2 bases, and 19 bases separated the two germline ends. The CDR3 is made up of 16 amino acids. The CDR3 is CATDGGELGGNQPQHF. In DNA form, the CDR3 reads TGTGCCACCGATGGGGGCGAGTTGGGGGGCAATCAGCCCCAGCATTTT.

The sample holds one count of this clone. The rearrangement links TRBV9 to TRBJ2-2, with no clear D. CDR3 length: 12 residues. Germline V lookup: CDR1 SGDLS, CDR2 YYNGEE. The germline V and J ends were trimmed by 0 bases and 7 bases, with 4 bases remaining between them. The CDR3 nucleotides are TGTGCCAGCAGCGTAGGAGGCGGGGAGCTGTTTTTT. It encodes CASSVGGGELFF.

V usage is TRBV27 and J usage is TRBJ2-3, with 10 bases that match TRBD1. Germline-derived CDR1 and CDR2 are MNHEY and SMNVEV (reference sequence). The junction had 8 bases not matched to a gene; V was cut back by 6 bases and J by 5 bases. The CDR3 is 15 residues long. CDR3 amino acids: CASRPGTGDGDTQYF. The CDR3 DNA sequence: TGTGCCAGCAGACCCGGGACAGGGGATGGAGATACGCAGTATTTT.

This clone was seen once. The rearrangement joins TRBV7-9 to TRBJ1-1; D is possibly TRBD1 (6 bases). CDR3 size: 15 residues. V was trimmed by 5 bases and J by 0 bases, leaving 13 bases between them. Germline values: CDR1 SEHNR, CDR2 FQNEAQ (reference sequence). CDR3 sequence: CASSPFGTLNTEAFF. DNA of the CDR3: TGTGCCAGCAGCCCTTTCGGGACACTGAACACTGAAGCTTTCTTT.

The chain couples TRBV6-5 to TRBJ2-1; no firm D call. Germline CDR1 is MNHEY and CDR2 is SVGAGI. The CDR3 length is 12 residues. Trimming removed 0 bases from V and 12 bases from J, with 9 bases in between. CDR3 protein: CASSYSGAVQFF. For the CDR3, the DNA is TGTGCCAGCAGTTACTCTGGCGCGGTGCAGTTCTTC.

J is TRBJ1-5 and V is TRBV28, with D perhaps TRBD1 (5 bases). The germline CDR1 and CDR2 sequences are MDHEN and SYDVKM. Trimming removed 11 bases at V and 5 bases at J, with 13 bases between. There are 12 residues in the CDR3. The CDR3 spells CALGGRHQPQHF. In DNA form, the CDR3 reads TGTGCCTTGGGGGGTCGCCATCAGCCCCAGCATTTT. Variable domain in full (rest from reference TRBV28 and TRBJ1-5): DVKVTQSSRYLVKRTGEKVFLECVQDMDHENMFWYRQDPGLGLRLIYFSYDVKMKEKGDIPEGYSVSREKKERFSLILESASTNQTSMYLCALGGRHQPQHFGDGTRLSIL.

This rearrangement joins TRBV9 to TRBJ1-4; D is ambiguous. In germline, CDR1 is SGDLS, CDR2 YYNGEE. CDR3 length: 14 residues. Trimming left V 0 bases short and J 8 bases short, with 11 bases between. In DNA, the CDR3 is TGTGCCAGCAGCGTAGAAGCCGCCGACGAAAAACTGTTTTTT. Translation: CASSVEAADEKLFF. The entire variable domain, with the rest obtained from reference TRBV9 and TRBJ1-4, is as follows: DSGVTQTPKHLITATGQRVTLRCSPRSGDLSVYWYQQSLDQGLQFLIQYYNGEERAKGNILERFSAQQFPDLHSELNLSSLELGDSALYFCASSVEAADEKLFFGSGTQLSVL.

This clone was counted many times. The chain recombines TRBV19 with TRBJ1-5, with a tentative D call TRBD1 (6 bases). The CDR3 runs to 11 residues. Trimming cost V 9 bases and J 7 bases, with 10 bases left between them. In germline, CDR1 is LNHDA, CDR2 SQIVND (reference sequence). The CDR3 nucleotides read TGTGCCAGCGAGGGGGGCCAGCCCCAGCATTTT. Its protein is CASEGGQPQHF.

This sequence joins TRBV7-9 and TRBJ1-5; D is perhaps TRBD1 (6 bases). The ends were cut back, 5 bases at V and 5 bases at J, with 16 bases in the middle. Per germline, CDR1 SEHNR and CDR2 FQNEAQ (reference sequence). The CDR3 covers 15 residues. The CDR3, as DNA: TGTGCCAGCAGCCCGACTACAGGGTCGGATCAGCCCCAGCATTTT. Amino acid sequence: CASSPTTGSDQPQHF.

The chain employs TRBV15 and TRBJ1-5; the D gene is possibly TRBD1 (5 bases). CDR1 is LNHNV and CDR2 is YYDKDF in the germline V gene (reference sequence). The CDR3 covers 15 residues. Trimming shortened V by 3 bases and J by 7 bases, and 16 bases separated the two germline ends. The CDR3 coding sequence is TGTGCCACCAGCAGGACCGCAGGGCTTTTCCAGCCCCAGCATTTT. It specifies CATSRTAGLFQPQHF. The whole variable domain, filled in from reference TRBV15 and TRBJ1-5, reads DAMVIQNPRYQVTQFGKPVTLSCSQTLNHNVMYWYQQKSSQAPKLLFHYYDKDFNNEADTPDNFQSRRPNTSFCFLDIRSPGLGDTAMYLCATSRTAGLFQPQHFGDGTRLSIL.

This clone was seen once. The chain combines TRBV5-1 with TRBJ2-3; D may be TRBD1 (6 bases). The CDR3 has 15 amino acids. V was shortened by 1 base and J by 0 bases, with 9 bases between the two germline ends. Germline values: CDR1 SGHRS, CDR2 YFSETQ. In nucleotides, the CDR3 is TGCGCCAGCAGCTTGAATACAGGGAGCACAGATACGCAGTATTTT. Residues: CASSLNTGSTDTQYF.

This clone came up once. The chain links TRBV7-6 to TRBJ2-7; a weak D match, TRBD1 (6 bases). CDR1 and CDR2 (germline): SGHVS, FNYEAQ. The V gene lost 5 bases and the J gene lost 2 bases, with 10 bases spanning the gap. This CDR3 contains 13 residues. CDR3 protein: CASSPGQTYEQYF. The CDR3 DNA reads TGTGCCAGCAGCCCAGGACAGACCTACGAGCAGTACTTC.

The chain uses TRBV5-1 and TRBJ2-3; D remains unclear. This CDR3 region has 14 residues. Germline V gene lookup returns CDR1 SGHRS and CDR2 YFSETQ. The V and J ends lost 0 bases and 4 bases respectively, with 9 bases between them. The CDR3: CASSLVLGSDTQYF. CDR3 nucleotide sequence: TGCGCCAGCAGCTTGGTTCTCGGTTCAGATACGCAGTATTTT.

This sequence joins TRBV6-1 and TRBJ2-1; TRBD1 aligns across 7 bases. V shed 4 bases and J 9 bases; nucleotides not matched to a gene: 12. CDR3 length equals 15 residues. Germline-derived CDR1 and CDR2 are MNHNS and SASEGT. This CDR3 reads CASSVLGQDFSEQFF. CDR3 in DNA: TGTGCCAGCAGTGTTTTAGGACAGGATTTTAGTGAGCAGTTCTTC.

The V call is TRBV7-9, the J call TRBJ1-2; TRBD1 matches 7 bases. Germline V gene data show CDR1 as SEHNR and CDR2 as FQNEAQ (reference sequence). V was clipped by 2 bases and J by 4 bases; unmatched bases: 7. The CDR3 sequence is 15 residues long. In DNA, the CDR3 is TGTGCCAGCAGCTTAACCCCGGGACAGACCTATGGCTACACCTTC. It codes for CASSLTPGQTYGYTF.

The chain employs TRBV29-1 and TRBJ2-5, with 11 bases fitting TRBD2. The J segment lost 8 bases and the V segment lost 5 bases, leaving 10 bases of the junction unmatched. There are 14 residues in the CDR3. Germline values: CDR1 SQVTM, CDR2 ANQGSEA. The CDR3 nucleotides read TGCAGCGTTAGTAGCGGGAGGGTGGCGCGAACCCAGTACTTC. Its translation is CSVSSGRVARTQYF.

The rearrangement links TRBV5-4 to TRBJ2-7; no definite D call. The CDR3 spans 15 residues. The germline CDR1 and CDR2 sequences are SGHNT and YYREEE (reference sequence). Trimming stripped 2 bases from V and 0 bases from J, with 12 bases between. The CDR3 spells CASSFRNRSSYEQYF. The CDR3 DNA is TGTGCCAGCAGCTTTCGAAACCGCAGCTCCTACGAGCAGTACTTC.

The rearrangement joins TRBV2 to TRBJ2-7; no clear D. CDR1 and CDR2 (germline): SNHLY, FYNNEI. There are 13 residues in the CDR3. Trimming shortened V by 6 bases and J by 0 bases, and 9 bases separated the two germline ends. The CDR3 reads CASSLFYSYEQYF. In DNA form, the CDR3 reads TGTGCCAGCAGCCTCTTTTACTCCTACGAGCAGTACTTC.

This clone has more than one count but fewer than ten. The chain employs TRBV15 and TRBJ1-2, with unresolved D. Germline V lookup: CDR1 LNHNV, CDR2 YYDKDF (reference sequence). The CDR3 extends over 12 amino acids. V was pared by 5 bases and J by 6 bases, with 10 bases between. CDR3 nucleotides: TGTGCCACCAGCCCTCGGGCCGATGGCTACACCTTC. Residues: CATSPRADGYTF.

This sequence joins TRBV6-5 and TRBJ2-7; 9 nucleotides align to TRBD1. The CDR3 runs 15 residues. Trimming removed 6 bases from V and 3 bases from J; junction bases left unmatched: 9. Germline loops: CDR1 MNHEY, CDR2 SVGAGI. The CDR3 DNA reads TGTGCCAGCAGCCGCCCGGGACAGGGACGCTACGAGCAGTACTTC. Translated: CASSRPGQGRYEQYF.

As DNA, the CDR3 is TGTGCCAGCAGCCAACTAGCGGGTACCGGGGAGCTGTTTTTT. The encoded protein is CASSQLAGTGELFF. V is TRBV7-6 and J is TRBJ2-2, with 9 nucleotides matching TRBD2. The CDR3 extends over 14 amino acids. J gave up 5 bases and V 5 bases, and 3 bases lay outside the gene matches. The germline gives CDR1 SGHVS, CDR2 FNYEAQ.

The rearrangement uses TRBV5-1 and TRBJ2-1; 10 positions match TRBD2. Germline assignment: CDR1 SGHRS and CDR2 YFSETQ. V shed 4 bases and J 4 bases; nucleotides not matched to a gene: 5. This CDR3 comprises 15 residues. The CDR3 spells CASSRTSGTYNEQFF. In nucleotides, the CDR3 is TGCGCCAGCAGCCGAACTAGCGGGACGTACAATGAGCAGTTCTTC. Drawing the rest from reference TRBV5-1 and TRBJ2-1, the complete variable domain is KAGVTQTPRYLIKTRGQQVTLSCSPISGHRSVSWYQQTPGQGLQFLFEYFSETQRNKGNFPGRFSGRQFSNSRSEMNVSTLELGDSALYLCASSRTSGTYNEQFFGPGTRLTVL.